This T cell receptor (beta chain) was sequenced for a study of blood T cell repertoires in COVID-19. Study-level information: Samples taken during acute and convalescent COVID-19 were collected in the United States, Italy and Spain. In each case, the material was cDNA or gDNA derived from T cells, B-cell-depleted T cells, or PBMCs.

The CDR3 is 15 residues long. Germline CDR1 reads SGHNT; CDR2 reads YYREEE (reference sequence). The V end was cut by 0 bases, the J end by 4 bases, with 13 bases between. In the source study's methods: Estimates of nucleated cell counts were drawn from the amplification of reference gene primers. The method was immunoSEQ multiplex PCR; TCRdb's version includes in-frame clones alone and lacks a portion of them. V and J calls plus clone size are reproduced from that table; the DNA served to infer D and trimming. The table includes 9,500 to 11,000 clones, 89% detected once. The sample comprised peripheral blood. This TCR came from a human donor in a cohort sampled during active COVID-19. The chain employs TRBV5-4 and TRBJ1-2; tentatively, D is TRBD1 (6 bases). CDR3 amino acids: CASSLDAGVGYGYTF. The CDR3 nucleotides read TGTGCCAGCAGCTTGGATGCAGGGGTGGGCTATGGCTACACCTTC.